One sample yielded the 18 T cell receptor beta chains listed below, sequenced in a study of T cells in women clearing cervical HPV infection. Some clones are missing from TCRdb's copy, which holds only in-frame ones; the method was immunoSEQ multiplex PCR. With 25,000 to 30,000 clones in the sample, the ten largest clones hold 11%. The specimen was blood buffy coat. Every receptor here comes from a woman between 18 and 69 years old with a cervical HPV16 infection that either progressed to CIN3+ or cleared (not recorded which).

In the case of this clone: The read stops 3 residues short of the end of the CDR3; the missing end is completed from the germline J gene. The chain links TRBV7-6 to TRBJ1-4; D gene unclear. V lost 5 bases and J 2 bases, leaving 15 bases between the germline ends. CDR3 size: 16 residues. Germline V gives CDR1 SGHVS, CDR2 FNYEAQ. Partial CDR3 DNA: TGTGCCAGCAGCCCAGAGGTCGGCGGCACTAATGAAAAA. Translating it yields CASSPEVGGTNEK. The full CDR3 protein is CASSPEVGGTNEKLFF.

A remark on this clone: The CDR3 extends 3 residues past the end of the read, so its final part is completed from the germline J gene. The chain has TRBV7-3 and TRBJ2-1; D remains ambiguous. The CDR3 runs to 15 residues. V lost 5 bases to trimming and J lost 4 bases, with 15 bases between them. Germline V lookup: CDR1 SGHTA, CDR2 FQGTGA. CDR3 bases read: TGTGCCAGCAGCCCTGGTACGACAACTTACAATGAG. This translates into CASSPGTTTYNE. The whole CDR3 reads CASSPGTTTYNEQFF.

About this clone: The DNA ends 3 residues before the CDR3 does, and the rest of the CDR3 is filled in from the germline J gene. The gene calls are TRBV29-1 and TRBJ2-3; D gene unclear. The CDR3 covers 14 residues. CDR1 and CDR2 from the germline V gene are SQVTM and ANQGSEA. V shed 1 base and J shed 0 bases, with 8 bases lying between them. The sequenced part of the CDR3 DNA is TGCAGCGTTGAAGGAGGTGCTAGCACAGATACG. Protein product: CSVEGGASTDT. The complete CDR3 protein is CSVEGGASTDTQYF.

On this clone itself: The CDR3 end is not reached by the read, which stops 3 residues before it; the germline J gene fills it in. The rearrangement joins TRBV20-1 to TRBJ2-2; 7 bases align to TRBD1. V lost 4 bases to trimming and J lost 1 base; unmatched junction nucleotides: 3. CDR3 length: 14 residues. Looked up from germline, CDR1 is DFQATT and CDR2 is SNEGSKA (reference sequence). CDR3 DNA, as far as it was read: TGCAGTGCTAAGCCAGGGGGGAACACCGGGGAG. Translation: CSAKPGGNTGE. From start to end, the CDR3 is CSAKPGGNTGELFF.

About this clone: Read data end 3 residues before the CDR3 end; the end is taken from the germline J gene. The chain links TRBV14 to TRBJ1-1; D uncertain. Germline CDR1 is SGHDN and CDR2 is FVKESK. V gave up 4 bases and J gave up 3 bases, with 9 bases separating them. The CDR3 is made up of 13 amino acids. The sequenced CDR3 bases are TGTGCCAGCAGCCTAACAAGGGACACTGAA. It encodes CASSLTRDTE. In full, the CDR3 is CASSLTRDTEAFF.

As for this clone: The read is 3 residues too short to cover the CDR3 end, so that end is filled in from the germline J gene. The genes are TRBV20-1 and TRBJ2-3, with D possibly matching TRBD1 (5 bases). The CDR3 consists of 13 residues. Germline V CDR1 and CDR2: DFQATT, SNEGSKA (reference sequence). Trimming stripped 6 bases from V and 0 bases from J, with 10 bases between. The CDR3 is CSADQGSTDTQYF. CDR3 bases read: TGCAGTGCCGACCAGGGAAGCACAGATACG.

The sequenced CDR3 bases are TGTGCCAGCATAAGGACAGGGGGGAACACTGAA. Protein product: CASIRTGGNTE. The complete CDR3 reads CASIRTGGNTEAFF. The V and J genes are TRBV2 and TRBJ1-1; TRBD1 matches at 10 bases. The read falls 3 residues short of the CDR3 end, and the missing part is taken from the germline J gene. Germline V gives CDR1 SNHLY, CDR2 FYNNEI. V trimming: 7 bases; J trimming: 1 base; junction bases outside the gene matches: 3. The CDR3 extends over 14 amino acids.

A note on this clone: From the germline J gene comes the end of the CDR3, since the read stops 3 residues before it. The rearrangement links TRBV7-9 to TRBJ2-3; 8 bases match TRBD2. Per the germline V gene, CDR1 is SEHNR and CDR2 is FQNEAQ (reference sequence). CDR3 length: 15 amino acids. The part of the CDR3 DNA that was read is TGTGCCAGCAGTCTATTAGCGGGGCTGCAAGAGACG. Protein product: CASSLLAGLQET. The complete CDR3 sequence is CASSLLAGLQETQYF.

Worth noting for this clone: The read is 3 residues too short to cover the CDR3 end, so that end is filled in from the germline J gene. This rearrangement joins TRBV19 to TRBJ2-7, with a tentative D call TRBD1 (5 bases). From germline, CDR1 is LNHDA and CDR2 SQIVND (reference sequence). V was pared by 11 bases and J by 0 bases, with 17 bases between. The CDR3 contains 14 residues. The part of the CDR3 DNA that was read is TGTGCCTCTAGACCCCACCAGGGCTCCTACGAG. The encoded protein is CASRPHQGSYE. Given in full, the CDR3 is CASRPHQGSYEQYF.

A word on this clone: The CDR3 extends 3 residues past the end of the read, so its final part is completed from the germline J gene. The chain uses TRBV15 and TRBJ2-1, with 12 bases that match TRBD1. The V gene end was trimmed by 3 bases and the J gene end by 3 bases; junction bases not matched to a gene: 15. CDR1 is LNHNV and CDR2 is YYDKDF in the germline V gene (reference sequence). The CDR3 extends over 20 amino acids. The covered CDR3 bases are TGTGCCACCAGCAGCCCGGGACAGGGGGCCTGGGGGGCCCTCTACAATGAG. Residues: CATSSPGQGAWGALYNE. The full CDR3 protein reads CATSSPGQGAWGALYNEQFF.

Comment on this clone: The read halts 3 residues ahead of the CDR3 end, with the missing end drawn from the germline J gene. The rearrangement uses TRBV18 and TRBJ1-1, with D perhaps matching TRBD1 (5 bases). Germline V gene data show CDR1 as KGHSH and CDR2 as LQKENI. This CDR3 is 13 amino acids long. Between the trimmed V and J ends, which lost 3 bases and 5 bases, there was a span of 10 bases. The CDR3 DNA, read in part, is TGTGCCAGCTCACCGGGGCGGGGGACTGAA. Its translation: CASSPGRGTE. The entire CDR3 reads CASSPGRGTEAFF.

To note about this clone: The read ends 3 residues before the CDR3 terminus; that terminus is restored from the germline J gene. This chain joins TRBV7-2 and TRBJ2-3; no reliable D call. The CDR3 is made up of 13 amino acids. Germline V gene data show CDR1 as SGHTA and CDR2 as FQGNSA. The sequenced CDR3 bases are TGTGCCAGCAGCTTAAACCCCAGGCAGCCG. It encodes CASSLNPRQP. The CDR3 as a whole reads CASSLNPRQPQYF.

Worth noting for this clone: The CDR3 end falls 3 residues outside the read, so it is completed with the germline J gene. V and J are TRBV7-6 and TRBJ2-7; D ambiguous. This CDR3 comprises 14 residues. Trimming removed 0 bases from V and 6 bases from J, with 12 bases in between. CDR1 SGHVS and CDR2 FNYEAQ come from the germline V gene. CDR3: CASSLAASGFEQYF. The sequenced CDR3 bases are TGTGCCAGCAGCTTAGCGGCCTCAGGTTTCGAG.

Note on this clone: The read is 3 residues too short to cover the CDR3 end, so that end is filled in from the germline J gene. The chain joins TRBV19 to TRBJ2-1, with a possible D match to TRBD2 (6 bases). V lost 4 bases, J lost 7 bases, and 17 bases lay in between. Germline values: CDR1 LNHDA, CDR2 SQIVND (reference sequence). The length of the CDR3 is 15 residues. The CDR3 region is CASSSGAENKNEQFF. The DNA read from the CDR3 is TGTGCCAGTAGTAGCGGGGCCGAAAATAAGAATGAG.

To note about this clone: The read is 3 residues too short to cover the CDR3 end, so that end is filled in from the germline J gene. V and J are TRBV6-1 and TRBJ2-7; D is perhaps TRBD2 (6 bases). Germline CDR1 is MNHNS and CDR2 is SASEGT. This CDR3 is 18 amino acids long. V shed 0 bases and J shed 0 bases, with 18 bases lying between them. This CDR3 is CASSEALGGLTHSYEQYF. The CDR3 DNA, read in part, is TGTGCCAGCAGTGAAGCGCTTGGAGGACTAACCCACTCCTACGAG.

Turning to this clone: Read data end 3 residues before the CDR3 end; the end is taken from the germline J gene. The rearrangement links TRBV7-8 to TRBJ2-2; TRBD1 aligns across 9 bases. Germline assignment: CDR1 SGHVS and CDR2 FQNEAQ. This CDR3 region has 17 residues. The CDR3: CASSIQGARNIDEKLFF. The CDR3 bases that were read are TGTGCCAGCAGCATACAGGGGGCGCGTAATATTGATGAAAAG.

A remark on this clone: The CDR3 end is not reached by the read, which stops 3 residues before it; the germline J gene fills it in. The chain has TRBV20-1 and TRBJ1-2; the match to TRBD1 covers 7 bases. V lost 0 bases, J lost 7 bases, and 8 bases stayed unmatched. The CDR3 has 14 amino acids. The V gene's germline CDR1 is DFQATT and CDR2 SNEGSKA (reference sequence). This CDR3 is CSARDTDRDSGYTF. The covered CDR3 bases are TGCAGTGCTAGAGATACAGACAGGGATAGTGGC.

As for this clone: The read ends 3 residues before the CDR3 terminus; that terminus is restored from the germline J gene. This rearrangement joins TRBV10-1 to TRBJ2-3; TRBD1 aligns across 10 bases. Germline CDR1 reads WNHNN; CDR2 reads SYGVQD (reference sequence). The CDR3 spans 16 residues. V was pared by 0 bases and J by 3 bases, with 3 bases of the junction left unmatched. The sequenced part of the CDR3 DNA is TGCGCCAGCAGTGAGTCGACAGGGGGCCGTACAGATACG. Its protein product is CASSESTGGRTDT. The full CDR3 reads CASSESTGGRTDTQYF.